Below, 30 T cell receptor beta chains from the same sample are listed, as sequenced in a study of shared clonotypes between healthy human individuals. Profiling relied on immunoSEQ multiplex PCR, and the TCRdb table lists in-frame clones only, not all of them. The repertoire holds around 2.3 million clones, roughly 95% seen once, with roughly 0.13% in the top ten. The sample comprised naive CD4+ T cells sorted from blood. Subset denoted: CD45RA+ positively selected. These receptors came from a man between 18 and 29 years old in good health.

The rearrangement joins TRBV19 to TRBJ1-1; the D gene is possibly TRBD1 (6 bases). CDR3 length: 16 residues. Trimming took off 1 base at V and 1 base at J, with 13 bases between the two ends. Germline V gene lookup returns CDR1 LNHDA and CDR2 SQIVND (reference sequence). In nucleotides, the CDR3 is TGTGCCAGTAGTATAGTAGGACAGCGAAAGAACACTGAAGCTTTCTTT. Translating gives CASSIVGQRKNTEAFF.

V gene TRBV4-1 combines with J gene TRBJ1-2; D not resolved. The germline V gene has CDR1 MGHRA and CDR2 YSYEKL. There are 13 residues in the CDR3. Between the trimmed V and J ends, which lost 1 base and 2 bases, there was a span of 5 bases. The CDR3 here is CASSQGRNYGYTF. The CDR3, as DNA: TGCGCCAGCAGCCAAGGCAGAAACTATGGCTACACCTTC.

The V call is TRBV30, the J call TRBJ1-3, with D uncertain. CDR1 is GTSNPN and CDR2 is SVGIG in the germline V gene (reference sequence). The ends were cut back, 5 bases at V and 1 base at J, with 6 bases in the middle. The CDR3 loop spans 12 amino acids. CDR3 protein: CAWGHSGNTIYF. The CDR3 DNA reads as TGTGCCTGGGGGCATTCTGGAAACACCATATATTTT.

This chain joins TRBV29-1 and TRBJ1-1; TRBD1 might be the D (5 bases). The CDR3 is 15 amino acids. V was pared by 2 bases and J by 5 bases, with 18 bases between. Germline V gene sequence: CDR1 SQVTM, CDR2 ANQGSEA. The CDR3: CSVELARFRATEAFF. The CDR3 nucleotides read TGCAGCGTTGAACTCGCGCGGTTCAGGGCTACTGAAGCTTTCTTT.

V gene TRBV5-4 combines with J gene TRBJ2-1; 9 positions match TRBD1. Per germline, CDR1 SGHNT and CDR2 YYREEE (reference sequence). With 0 bases clipped from V and 5 bases from J, the junction kept 3 bases outside the gene matches. This CDR3 spans 15 amino acids. CDR3 nucleotide sequence: TGTGCCAGCAGCTTGGGGACAGGGGTTAACAATGAGCAGTTCTTC. Its translation: CASSLGTGVNNEQFF.

This chain connects TRBV7-8 to TRBJ2-7; 10 positions agree with TRBD2. Per the germline V gene, CDR1 is SGHVS and CDR2 is FQNEAQ. Trimming removed 2 bases from V and 0 bases from J; junction bases left unmatched: 4. The CDR3 is 16 amino acids. In DNA, the CDR3 is TGTGCCAGCAGCTTAAGGGCTAGCGGGAGCTCCTACGAGCAGTACTTC. Translation gives CASSLRASGSSYEQYF.

This chain connects TRBV6-5 to TRBJ2-5, with 7 bases aligning to TRBD2. Looked up from germline, CDR1 is MNHEY and CDR2 is SVGAGI. There are 14 residues in the CDR3. J gave up 0 bases and V 6 bases, and 4 bases lay outside the gene matches. CDR3 loop: CASSPGLDQETQYF. In DNA, the CDR3 is TGTGCCAGCAGCCCTGGACTAGACCAAGAGACCCAGTACTTC.

The rearrangement joins TRBV6-4 to TRBJ2-1; TRBD2 aligns across 7 bases. CDR3 size: 16 residues. The J segment lost 1 base and the V segment lost 3 bases, leaving 6 bases of the junction unmatched. CDR1 is MRHNA and CDR2 is SNTAGT in the germline V gene. The CDR3 loop is CASSDQRLASYNEQFF. CDR3 nucleotide sequence: TGTGCCAGCAGTGATCAACGACTAGCATCCTACAATGAGCAGTTCTTC.

J is TRBJ2-7 and V is TRBV6-1, with D perhaps matching TRBD1 or TRBD2 (5 bases each). Germline V gene sequence: CDR1 MNHNS, CDR2 SASEGT. The CDR3 has 14 amino acids. V lost 8 bases and J 2 bases, leaving 16 bases between the germline ends. Here the CDR3 DNA reads TGTGCCAGCCTGTACTACGAGGGACCCTACGAGCAGTACTTC. It codes for CASLYYEGPYEQYF.

The chain joins TRBV19 to TRBJ1-1, with D unclear. Trimming removed 6 bases at V and 3 bases at J, with 8 bases between. The CDR3 is 12 residues long. Germline V lookup: CDR1 LNHDA, CDR2 SQIVND (reference sequence). This CDR3 is CASRAYDTEAFF. CDR3 nucleotides: TGTGCCAGTAGGGCGTATGACACTGAAGCTTTCTTT.

The chain combines TRBV27 with TRBJ2-7, with D perhaps given as TRBD1 or TRBD2 (5 bases each). Germline V gene data show CDR1 as MNHEY and CDR2 as SMNVEV (reference sequence). CDR3 length: 14 residues. The germline V and J ends were trimmed by 6 bases and 6 bases, with 18 bases remaining between them. CDR3 sequence (DNA): TGTGCCAGCAGACAAACCCCCGCCGGGACCGAGCAGTACTTC. Translated, it gives CASRQTPAGTEQYF.

The chain links TRBV15 to TRBJ2-2; D may correspond to TRBD1 or TRBD2 (5 bases each). Germline loops: CDR1 LNHNV, CDR2 YYDKDF (reference sequence). CDR3 length: 15 amino acids. V was shortened by 1 base and J by 4 bases, with 10 bases between the two germline ends. CDR3 amino acids: CATSRGGRGTGELFF. Written as DNA, the CDR3 is TGTGCCACCAGCAGAGGGGGACGGGGCACCGGGGAGCTGTTTTTT.

The chain carries TRBV28 and TRBJ2-5; D is uncertain. Per the germline V gene, CDR1 is MDHEN and CDR2 is SYDVKM. The V end was cut by 5 bases, the J end by 5 bases, with 9 bases between. The CDR3 sequence is 12 residues long. CDR3 loop: CASSSVRETQYF. The CDR3 coding sequence is TGTGCCAGCAGTAGCGTCAGGGAGACCCAGTACTTC.

The chain couples TRBV10-3 to TRBJ2-4; D possibly corresponds to TRBD2 (7 bases). V lost 1 base to trimming and J lost 9 bases, with 13 bases between them. Germline CDR1 and CDR2: ENHRY and SYGVKD. The CDR3 runs to 14 residues. The CDR3 nucleotides read TGTGCCATCAGTGAGTGGGGGGGCCGTGGCATTCAGTACTTC. Amino acids: CAISEWGGRGIQYF.

The genes are TRBV30 and TRBJ1-5; 9 nucleotides align to TRBD1. In germline, CDR1 is GTSNPN, CDR2 SVGIG (reference sequence). V was clipped by 7 bases and J by 7 bases; unmatched bases: 11. The CDR3 has 14 residues. CDR3 in amino acids: CAFSGGQGGQPQHF. In DNA form, the CDR3 reads TGTGCCTTCTCTGGGGGACAGGGAGGACAGCCCCAGCATTTT.

The chain recombines TRBV27 with TRBJ1-2; 9 bases match TRBD1. This CDR3 is 14 amino acids long. With 6 bases clipped from V and 9 bases from J, the junction kept 11 bases outside the gene matches. Germline values: CDR1 MNHEY, CDR2 SMNVEV (reference sequence). The CDR3 protein is CASSRRGTGHSYTF. The CDR3 DNA reads as TGTGCCAGCAGCCGAAGGGGGACAGGGCACAGCTACACCTTC.

This rearrangement joins TRBV5-1 to TRBJ2-2, with D unresolved. The CDR3 is made up of 14 amino acids. Trimming removed 4 bases at V and 1 base at J, with 8 bases between. Germline V lookup: CDR1 SGHRS, CDR2 YFSETQ. CDR3 sequence reads: CASSRTLNTGELFF. The CDR3 DNA sequence: TGCGCCAGCAGCAGGACCCTGAACACCGGGGAGCTGTTTTTT.

In regard to this clone: The same CDR3 can be traced to other DNA sequences in this sample. CDR3 nucleotide sequence: TGTGCCAGCAGCTTAGATCGGCAGGGGTCACCCCTCCACTTT. Translation gives CASSLDRQGSPLHF. V gene TRBV11-2 combines with J gene TRBJ1-6, with D maybe TRBD1 (6 bases). From germline, CDR1 is SGHAT and CDR2 FQNNGV. The CDR3 covers 14 residues. Trimming shortened V by 0 bases and J by 10 bases, and 10 bases separated the two germline ends. Complete variable domain (other parts from reference TRBV11-2 and TRBJ1-6): EAGVAQSPRYKIIEKRQSVAFWCNPISGHATLYWYQQILGQGPKLLIQFQNNGVVDDSQLPKDRFSAERLKGVDSTLKIQPAKLEDSAVYLCASSLDRQGSPLHFGNGTRLTVT.

This sequence joins TRBV7-9 and TRBJ2-3, with 7 bases matching TRBD2. Germline CDR1 is SEHNR and CDR2 is FQNEAQ (reference sequence). Unmatched junction bases numbered 10, after V lost 5 bases and J lost 2 bases. This CDR3 region has 16 residues. The CDR3 reads CASSDGLVSSTDTQYF. As DNA, the CDR3 is TGTGCCAGCAGCGACGGACTAGTCAGTTCCACAGATACGCAGTATTTT.

This chain connects TRBV11-2 to TRBJ1-2; 7 positions match TRBD1. Looked up from germline, CDR1 is SGHAT and CDR2 is FQNNGV. V lost 4 bases to trimming and J lost 8 bases; unmatched junction nucleotides: 10. The length of the CDR3 is 14 residues. CDR3 amino acids: CASSYITGVRGYTF. DNA of the CDR3: TGTGCCAGCAGCTACATAACAGGGGTCCGAGGCTACACCTTC.

The chain links TRBV7-2 to TRBJ1-1; weak D call: TRBD1 (5 bases). Germline values: CDR1 SGHTA, CDR2 FQGNSA. The CDR3 runs 15 residues. V lost 1 base to trimming and J lost 5 bases, with 14 bases between them. The CDR3 reads CASSLVGVGLTEAFF. The CDR3 DNA reads TGTGCCAGCAGCTTAGTAGGGGTTGGATTGACTGAAGCTTTCTTT.

This clone was found a few times. At the DNA level, this CDR3 is encoded by other sequences in the same sample as well. The rearrangement uses TRBV30 and TRBJ1-1; D gene uncertain. This CDR3 is 13 amino acids long. Germline V CDR1 and CDR2: GTSNPN, SVGIG (reference sequence). With 0 bases removed from V and 0 bases from J, the gap between germline ends came to 5 bases. CDR3 DNA sequence: TGTGCCTGGAGTGTACAAATGAACACTGAAGCTTTCTTT. Its protein is CAWSVQMNTEAFF.

The CDR3 DNA reads as TGTGCCAGCAGCCCGGGACAGGGGGGGCAAGGGACTGAAGCTTTCTTT. Translation gives CASSPGQGGQGTEAFF. This sequence joins TRBV11-3 and TRBJ1-1; 11 bases agree with TRBD1. The CDR3 totals 16 residues. Germline loops: CDR1 SGHNT, CDR2 YENEEA. V was clipped by 5 bases and J by 5 bases; unmatched bases: 10.

The genes are TRBV30 and TRBJ2-7; D is perhaps TRBD1 (6 bases). Trimming took 1 base from V and 5 from J, leaving 9 bases between them. Germline V gives CDR1 GTSNPN, CDR2 SVGIG (reference sequence). This CDR3 comprises 12 residues. The CDR3 loop is CAWSANRDEQYF. CDR3 coding DNA: TGTGCCTGGAGTGCCAACAGGGACGAGCAGTACTTC.

This chain links TRBV6-7 with TRBJ2-1, with a possible D match to TRBD2 (6 bases). TRBV6-7 is flagged as an ORF with uncertain function. The CDR3 consists of 17 residues. The V end lost 4 bases, the J end lost 0 bases, and 16 bases lay between the germline ends. CDR3 region: CASSSTHRRGSYNEQFF. DNA of the CDR3: TGTGCCAGCAGTTCTACTCACAGGAGGGGCTCCTACAATGAGCAGTTCTTC.

The V and J genes are TRBV6-1 and TRBJ2-3; D call uncertain. Germline V gene sequence: CDR1 MNHNS, CDR2 SASEGT. This CDR3 has 16 amino acids. Trimming stripped 3 bases from V and 1 base from J, with 14 bases between. The CDR3 sequence: CASSDRFLFGTDTQYF. Written as DNA, the CDR3 is TGTGCCAGCAGTGATAGGTTCCTTTTTGGCACAGATACGCAGTATTTT.

The J gene is TRBJ1-1, the V gene TRBV25-1; weak D call: TRBD1 (6 bases). The V and J ends lost 5 bases and 9 bases respectively, with 19 bases between them. Germline CDR1 and CDR2: MGHDK and SYGVNS. The CDR3 runs to 14 residues. CDR3 DNA: TGTGCCAGCAGTAGGGACGGACAGTTAAGAAAAGCTTTCTTT. Protein sequence: CASSRDGQLRKAFF.

This chain joins TRBV7-9 and TRBJ1-5; D is possibly TRBD1 (5 bases). V lost 4 bases to trimming and J lost 3 bases, with 13 bases between them. Germline-derived CDR1 and CDR2 are SEHNR and FQNEAQ (reference sequence). The CDR3 is 15 residues long. The CDR3 nucleotides read TGTGCCAGCAGCTCCCTCGACAGTTTCAATCAGCCCCAGCATTTT. Encoded protein: CASSSLDSFNQPQHF. Full variable domain (rest looked up from reference TRBV7-9 and TRBJ1-5): DTGVSQNPRHKITKRGQNVTFRCDPISEHNRLYWYRQTLGQGPEFLTYFQNEAQLEKSRLLSDRFSAERPKGSFSTLEIQRTEQGDSAMYLCASSSLDSFNQPQHFGDGTRLSIL.

This sequence joins TRBV2 and TRBJ1-4, with D unclear. The germline gives CDR1 SNHLY, CDR2 FYNNEI. V was pared by 6 bases and J by 7 bases, with 18 bases between. The CDR3 has 15 residues. CDR3 protein: CASRTDLPAREKLFF. The CDR3 DNA reads TGTGCCAGCAGAACCGACCTGCCGGCCCGTGAAAAACTGTTTTTT.

This CDR3 is CASGPGTSGFTDTQYF. Here the CDR3 DNA reads TGTGCTAGTGGTCCCGGGACTAGCGGGTTCACAGATACGCAGTATTTT. The V gene is TRBV12-5, the J gene TRBJ2-3; 12 bases line up with TRBD2. The CDR3 is made up of 16 amino acids. The germline V gene encodes CDR1 LGHNT and CDR2 FRNRAP. The V gene end was trimmed by 5 bases and the J gene end by 2 bases; junction bases not matched to a gene: 5.